The 5 T cell receptor beta chains given below trace back to one sample, sequenced in a study of CD8+ T cells in alopecia areata. After isolation, RNA underwent reverse transcription to generate cDNA as the sequencing template. Assay: immunoSEQ multiplex PCR; the TCRdb copy retains only in-frame clones and omits some. The sample holds around 200,000 clones, roughly three fifths seen once. Sample treatment: oral pan-JAK inhibitor, 5-10 mg twice daily. Here the sequenced sample was CD4+ T cells sorted from blood, taken at week 4, from a patient treated with tofacitinib. The receptors come from a human donor with alopecia areata.

CDR3 DNA: TGCGCCAGCAGCCTGGACCGGGGGCAGGAGACCCAGTACTTC. Translating gives CASSLDRGQETQYF. The rearrangement uses TRBV5-1 and TRBJ2-5; D might be TRBD1 or TRBD2, each matching 6 bases. With 4 bases removed from V and 5 bases from J, the gap between germline ends came to 15 bases. The CDR3 has 14 amino acids. Germline V CDR1 and CDR2: SGHRS, YFSETQ.

This clone was seen a few times. The V gene is TRBV10-3, the J gene TRBJ1-1; D is unresolved. The CDR3 runs to 13 residues. Germline V lookup: CDR1 ENHRY, CDR2 SYGVKD. Trimming cost V 6 bases and J 1 base, with 9 bases left between them. This CDR3 is CAIREAANTEAFF. CDR3 coding DNA: TGTGCCATCAGGGAGGCAGCGAACACTGAAGCTTTCTTT.

The CDR3 DNA sequence: TGTGCCAGTAGACCACGGGGACAGGGGAACACTGAAGCTTTCTTT. Its translation: CASRPRGQGNTEAFF. This chain joins TRBV19 and TRBJ1-1; 9 bases agree with TRBD1. The germline CDR1 and CDR2 sequences are LNHDA and SQIVND (reference sequence). The trim removed 6 bases at V and 1 base at J, leaving 6 bases unmatched. This CDR3 has 15 amino acids.

V gene TRBV9 combines with J gene TRBJ2-1; no clear D gene. Germline assignment: CDR1 SGDLS and CDR2 YYNGEE. V lost 0 bases and J lost 8, with 15 bases in between. The CDR3 loop spans 15 amino acids. The CDR3 sequence: CASSVAVSSNHEQFF. The CDR3 nucleotides read TGTGCCAGCAGCGTAGCGGTTAGTAGCAACCATGAGCAGTTCTTC.

The chain recombines TRBV7-2 with TRBJ2-5; D is uncertain. Germline-derived CDR1 and CDR2 are SGHTA and FQGNSA. The V gene lost 2 bases and the J gene lost 1 base, with 8 bases spanning the gap. The CDR3 totals 14 residues. For the CDR3, the DNA is TGTGCCAGCAGCTTACACCGGGTCCAAGAGACCCAGTACTTC. Translated: CASSLHRVQETQYF.